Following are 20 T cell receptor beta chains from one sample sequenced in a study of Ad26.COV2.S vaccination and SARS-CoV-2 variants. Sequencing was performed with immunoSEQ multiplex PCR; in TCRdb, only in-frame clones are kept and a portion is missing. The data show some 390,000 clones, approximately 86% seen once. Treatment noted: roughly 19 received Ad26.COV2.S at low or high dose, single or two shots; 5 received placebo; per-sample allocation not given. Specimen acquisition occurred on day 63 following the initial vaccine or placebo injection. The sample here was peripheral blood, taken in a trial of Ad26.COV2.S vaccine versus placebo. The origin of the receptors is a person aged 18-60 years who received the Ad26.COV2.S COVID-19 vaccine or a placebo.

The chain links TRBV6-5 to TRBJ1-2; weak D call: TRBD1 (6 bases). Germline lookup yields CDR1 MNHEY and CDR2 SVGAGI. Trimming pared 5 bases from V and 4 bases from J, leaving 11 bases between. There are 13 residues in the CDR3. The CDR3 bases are TGTGCCAGCAGTACACACAGGGTCTATGGCTACACCTTC. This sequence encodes CASSTHRVYGYTF.

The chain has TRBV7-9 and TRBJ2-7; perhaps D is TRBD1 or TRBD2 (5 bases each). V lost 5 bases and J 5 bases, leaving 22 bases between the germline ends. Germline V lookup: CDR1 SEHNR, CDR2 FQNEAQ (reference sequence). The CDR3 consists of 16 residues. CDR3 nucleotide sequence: TGTGCCAGCAGCCCAAAACTGGGCCCAAGAGGGGACGAGCAGTACTTC. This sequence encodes CASSPKLGPRGDEQYF.

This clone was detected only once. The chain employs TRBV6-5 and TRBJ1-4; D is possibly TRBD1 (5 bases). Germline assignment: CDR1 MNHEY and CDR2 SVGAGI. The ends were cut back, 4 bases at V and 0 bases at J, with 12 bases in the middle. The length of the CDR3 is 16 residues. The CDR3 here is CASSSDGAATNEKLFF. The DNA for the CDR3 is TGTGCCAGCAGTTCCGATGGGGCAGCAACTAATGAAAAACTGTTTTTT.

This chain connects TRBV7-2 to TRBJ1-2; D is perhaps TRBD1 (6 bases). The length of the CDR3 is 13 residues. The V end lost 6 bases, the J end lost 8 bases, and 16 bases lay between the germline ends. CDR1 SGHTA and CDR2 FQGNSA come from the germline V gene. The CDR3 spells CASSYGTTRGYTF. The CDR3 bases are TGTGCCAGCAGTTACGGGACAACCCGCGGCTACACCTTC. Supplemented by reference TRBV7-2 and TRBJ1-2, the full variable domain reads GAGVSQSPSNKVTEKGKDVELRCDPISGHTALYWYRQSLGQGLEFLIYFQGNSAPDKSGLPSDRFSAERTGGSVSTLTIQRTQQEDSAVYLCASSYGTTRGYTFGSGTRLTVV.

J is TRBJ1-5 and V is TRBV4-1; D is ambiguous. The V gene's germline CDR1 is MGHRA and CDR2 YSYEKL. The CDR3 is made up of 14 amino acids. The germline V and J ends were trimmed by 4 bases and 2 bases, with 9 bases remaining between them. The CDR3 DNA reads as TGCGCCAGCAGCCCCGCTAGCGGCAATCAGCCCCAGCATTTT. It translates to CASSPASGNQPQHF.

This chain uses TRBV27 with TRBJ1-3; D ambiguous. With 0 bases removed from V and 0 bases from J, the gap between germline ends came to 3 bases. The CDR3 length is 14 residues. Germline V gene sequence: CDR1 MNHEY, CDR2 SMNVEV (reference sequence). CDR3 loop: CASSLSLSGNTIYF. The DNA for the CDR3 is TGTGCCAGCAGTTTATCGCTCTCTGGAAACACCATATATTTT.

The CDR3 sequence is CASPKGVEGDSGNTIYF. The CDR3 DNA sequence: TGTGCCAGCCCTAAGGGCGTCGAGGGAGACTCTGGAAACACCATATATTTT. The chain uses TRBV7-9 and TRBJ1-3; D not certain. Germline values: CDR1 SEHNR, CDR2 FQNEAQ (reference sequence). The CDR3 runs 17 residues. With 8 bases removed from V and 0 bases from J, the gap between germline ends came to 20 bases.

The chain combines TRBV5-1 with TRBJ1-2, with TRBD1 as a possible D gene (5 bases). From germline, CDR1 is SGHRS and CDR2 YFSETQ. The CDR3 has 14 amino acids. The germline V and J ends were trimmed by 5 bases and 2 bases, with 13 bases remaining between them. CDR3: CASSRDSTNYGYTF. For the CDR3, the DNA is TGCGCCAGCAGTAGGGACTCTACAAACTATGGCTACACCTTC. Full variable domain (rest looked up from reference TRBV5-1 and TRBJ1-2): KAGVTQTPRYLIKTRGQQVTLSCSPISGHRSVSWYQQTPGQGLQFLFEYFSETQRNKGNFPGRFSGRQFSNSRSEMNVSTLELGDSALYLCASSRDSTNYGYTFGSGTRLTVV.

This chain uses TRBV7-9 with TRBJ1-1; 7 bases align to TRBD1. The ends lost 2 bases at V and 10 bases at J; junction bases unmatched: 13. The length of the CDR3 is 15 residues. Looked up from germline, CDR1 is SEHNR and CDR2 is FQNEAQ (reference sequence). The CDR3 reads CASSLSPRDSPAAFF. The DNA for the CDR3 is TGTGCCAGCAGCTTATCTCCGCGGGACAGTCCTGCAGCTTTCTTT.

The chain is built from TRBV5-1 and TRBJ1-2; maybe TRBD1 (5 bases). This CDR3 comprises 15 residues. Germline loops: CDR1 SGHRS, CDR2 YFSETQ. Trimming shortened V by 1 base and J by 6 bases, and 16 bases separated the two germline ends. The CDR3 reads CASSLNVGKGNGYTF. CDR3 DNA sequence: TGCGCCAGCAGCTTGAATGTAGGGAAGGGGAATGGCTACACCTTC.

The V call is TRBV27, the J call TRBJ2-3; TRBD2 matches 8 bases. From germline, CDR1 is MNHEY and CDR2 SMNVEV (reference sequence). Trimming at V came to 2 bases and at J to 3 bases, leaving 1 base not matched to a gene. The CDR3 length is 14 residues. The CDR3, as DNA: TGTGCCAGCAGTTTAGTAGCGGGAACAGATACGCAGTATTTT. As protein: CASSLVAGTDTQYF.

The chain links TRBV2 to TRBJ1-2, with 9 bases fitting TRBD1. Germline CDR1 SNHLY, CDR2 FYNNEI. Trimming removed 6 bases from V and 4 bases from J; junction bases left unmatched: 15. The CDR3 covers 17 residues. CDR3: CASRVYRGREESYGYTF. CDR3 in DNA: TGTGCCAGCAGAGTTTACAGGGGGCGCGAGGAGAGCTATGGCTACACCTTC.

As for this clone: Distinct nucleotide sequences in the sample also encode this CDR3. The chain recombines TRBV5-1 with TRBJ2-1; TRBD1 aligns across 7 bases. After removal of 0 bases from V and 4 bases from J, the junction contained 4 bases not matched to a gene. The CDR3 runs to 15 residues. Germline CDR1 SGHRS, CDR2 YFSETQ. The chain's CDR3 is CASSLAGTEYNEQFF. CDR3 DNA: TGCGCCAGCAGCTTGGCCGGGACAGAGTACAATGAGCAGTTCTTC.

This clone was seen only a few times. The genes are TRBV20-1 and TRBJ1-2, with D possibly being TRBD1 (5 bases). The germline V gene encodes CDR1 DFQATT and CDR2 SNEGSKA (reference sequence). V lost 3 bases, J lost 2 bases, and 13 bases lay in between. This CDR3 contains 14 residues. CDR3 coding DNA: TGCAGTGCTAGTGAAGGGGTGGCCAACTATGGCTACACCTTC. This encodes CSASEGVANYGYTF.

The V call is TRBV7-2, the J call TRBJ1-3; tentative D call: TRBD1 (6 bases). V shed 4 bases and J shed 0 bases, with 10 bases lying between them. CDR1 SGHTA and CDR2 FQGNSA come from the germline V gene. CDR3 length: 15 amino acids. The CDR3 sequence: CASSSGQSSGNTIYF. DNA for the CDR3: TGTGCCAGCAGCTCCGGACAGAGCTCTGGAAACACCATATATTTT. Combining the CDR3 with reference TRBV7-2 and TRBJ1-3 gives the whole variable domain GAGVSQSPSNKVTEKGKDVELRCDPISGHTALYWYRQSLGQGLEFLIYFQGNSAPDKSGLPSDRFSAERTGGSVSTLTIQRTQQEDSAVYLCASSSGQSSGNTIYFGEGSWLTVV.

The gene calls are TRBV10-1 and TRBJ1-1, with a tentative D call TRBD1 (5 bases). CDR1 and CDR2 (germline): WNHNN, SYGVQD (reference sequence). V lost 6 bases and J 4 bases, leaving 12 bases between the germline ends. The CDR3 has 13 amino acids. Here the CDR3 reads CASSSDRGTEAFF. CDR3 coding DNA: TGCGCCAGCAGCTCCGACAGAGGCACTGAAGCTTTCTTT.

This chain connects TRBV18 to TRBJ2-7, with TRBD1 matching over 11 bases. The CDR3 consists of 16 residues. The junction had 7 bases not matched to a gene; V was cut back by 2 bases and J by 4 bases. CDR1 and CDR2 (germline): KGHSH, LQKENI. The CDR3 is CASSPVGTGGTYEQYF. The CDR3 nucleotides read TGTGCCAGCTCACCAGTAGGGACAGGGGGAACTTACGAGCAGTACTTC. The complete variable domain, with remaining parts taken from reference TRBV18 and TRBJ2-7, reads NAGVMQNPRHLVRRRGQEARLRCSPMKGHSHVYWYRQLPEEGLKFMVYLQKENIIDESGMPKERFSAEFPKEGPSILRIQQVVRGDSAAYFCASSPVGTGGTYEQYFGPGTRLTVT.

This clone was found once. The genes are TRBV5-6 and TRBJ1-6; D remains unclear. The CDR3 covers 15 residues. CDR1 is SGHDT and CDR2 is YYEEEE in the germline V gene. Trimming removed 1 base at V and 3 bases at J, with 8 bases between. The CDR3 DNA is TGTGCCAGCAGCTTGCGACTTATCTATAATTCACCCCTCCACTTT. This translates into CASSLRLIYNSPLHF.

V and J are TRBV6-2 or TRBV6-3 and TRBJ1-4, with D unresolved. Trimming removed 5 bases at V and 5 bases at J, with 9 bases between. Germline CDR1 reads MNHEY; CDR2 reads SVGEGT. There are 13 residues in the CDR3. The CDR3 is CASSRTENEKLFF. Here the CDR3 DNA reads TGTGCCAGCAGTCGGACGGAGAATGAAAAACTGTTTTTT.

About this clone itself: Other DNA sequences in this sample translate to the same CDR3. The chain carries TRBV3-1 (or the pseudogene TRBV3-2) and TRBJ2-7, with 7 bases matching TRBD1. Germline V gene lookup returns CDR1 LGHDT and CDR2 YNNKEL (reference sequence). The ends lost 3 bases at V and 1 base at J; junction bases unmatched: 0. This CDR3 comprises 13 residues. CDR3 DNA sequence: TGTGCCAGCAGCCAGGGACAGTCCTACGAGCAGTACTTC. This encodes CASSQGQSYEQYF.